This entry features one T cell receptor (beta chain) sequence. Antigen unknown. One junction end does not reproduce the germline sequence, and a read error may be involved. The CDR3 length is 15 residues. In TCRdb, the reads were re-called with MiXCR into one record per CDR3 protein. The table has around 900,000 distinct CDR3 sequences, 30% to 40% seen once. The sample comes from a study of T cell repertoires in cytomegalovirus infection. Looking at the study overall: Used in the study were CMV epitopes, some recently identified and HLA-C-restricted, others well-studied and HLA-B-restricted. Carrying CMV and the relevant HLA type showed in public TCR beta signatures. Study results and caveats: Cumulative frequency (of public TCR beta family members) identified carriers of CMV plus the relevant HLA. CMV-specific HLA-C-restricted TCR beta clonotypes dominated the ex vivo response.

This sequence was found in a human donor in good health (CMV status not recorded). Some clones in this sample may be carry-over from other donors' samples. This sample comprised cultured CD8+ T cells from PBMCs, obtained from culture after CMV antigen stimulation. The rearrangement joins TRBV5-3 to TRBJ2-5; D tentatively fits TRBD1 or TRBD2 (5 bases each). TRBV5-3 is placed among ORFs of uncertain function. The CDR3 loop reads CASSLGRGFDETQYF. As DNA, the CDR3 is TGTGCCAGCAGCTTGGGTCGGGGCTTCGATGAGACCCAGTACTTC.